What follows describes a single T cell receptor beta chain. Its antigen is undetermined. This sample was taken from a study of T cell repertoires in cytomegalovirus infection. Overall study context: HLA-B-restricted CMV epitopes that are well studied, plus recently identified HLA-C-restricted ones, were used by the study.

MiXCR, applied by TCRdb to the reads, yields one record per CDR3 protein. The table records a few hundred thousand distinct CDR3 sequences, 40% of them present only once. This CDR3 has 14 residues. Germline CDR1 is MNHNY and CDR2 is SVGAGI (reference sequence). V was pared by 5 bases and J by 10 bases, with 17 bases between. General study results and limits: The cumulative frequency of public TCR beta families identified carriers of CMV plus the relevant HLA. HLA-C-restricted CMV clonotypes gave the most frequent clonotype in two of eight donors.

This chain connects TRBV6-6 to TRBJ1-4; D is unresolved. The sequenced sample was cultured PBMCs, obtained from culture after CMV antigen stimulation. The clonotype comes from a human donor in good health (CMV status not recorded). Some clones in this sample may be carry-over from other donors' samples. This chain's CDR3 is CASSDSGFRGKLFF. In nucleotides, the CDR3 is TGTGCCAGCAGTGATTCTGGATTCCGTGGAAAACTGTTTTTT.